This T cell receptor (beta chain) came from a study of cytomegalovirus exposure and HLA in healthy donors. A note on this clone: Antigen specificity is unknown.

The PCR employed 60 Vbeta primers together with 13 Jbeta primers. Repertoires were generated with immunoSEQ multiplex PCR, while TCRdb's copy carries only in-frame clones and drops some. This table has about 150,000 clones, about two thirds appearing once. The CDR3 extends over 15 amino acids. Germline values: CDR1 SGHRS, CDR2 YFSETQ. V lost 4 bases and J 2 bases, leaving 10 bases between the germline ends. General study findings and limits: Later examination showed HLA-associated TCR beta chains had greater clonal expansion than equally common others.

Sequencing was performed on PBMCs. V gene TRBV5-1 combines with J gene TRBJ2-6, with D perhaps matching TRBD1 (5 bases). The source of this sequence is a man in his forties or fifties in good health and CMV-seropositive. For the CDR3, the DNA is TGCGCCAGCAGCCCTACACAGGCTGGGGCCAACGTCCTGACTTTC. It is translated as CASSPTQAGANVLTF.